The clone carrying this T cell receptor beta chain was seen just once. The antigen is unknown. The sample originates from a study of post-analysis software for immune sequencing data. At the level of the study: Included among the disease courses, which were recorded for the cohort, were relapsing-remitting, secondary progressive and progressive-relapsing multiple sclerosis.

Prepared TCR beta cDNA libraries contained unique molecular identifiers. TCRdb itself ran the PCR reads through MiXCR, one entry per CDR3 protein. The sample shows around 710,000 distinct CDR3 sequences, about 45% of them seen only once. V lost 3 bases and J lost 11; bases outside the gene matches: 18. Looked up from germline, CDR1 is WSHSY and CDR2 is SAAADI. This CDR3 has 17 amino acids. Study results and caveats: TRBV5-6, TRBV5-1 and TRBV20-1 belonged to a set of a handful of TRBV segments that were more frequent in patients than controls. Same-batch samples co-clustered strongly by F measure. Compared against controls, patients with multiple sclerosis displayed significantly lower normalized Chao1 diversity.

This chain joins TRBV10-2 and TRBJ2-1; 8 bases agree with TRBD2. Sequencing was performed on blood. The receptor comes from a girl aged 5 to 17 with multiple sclerosis. The CDR3, as DNA: TGCGCCAGCAGTGAACAAAAGTTCGGGCGGGAGGCTTCAAAGCAGTTCTTC. Its translation: CASSEQKFGREASKQFF.